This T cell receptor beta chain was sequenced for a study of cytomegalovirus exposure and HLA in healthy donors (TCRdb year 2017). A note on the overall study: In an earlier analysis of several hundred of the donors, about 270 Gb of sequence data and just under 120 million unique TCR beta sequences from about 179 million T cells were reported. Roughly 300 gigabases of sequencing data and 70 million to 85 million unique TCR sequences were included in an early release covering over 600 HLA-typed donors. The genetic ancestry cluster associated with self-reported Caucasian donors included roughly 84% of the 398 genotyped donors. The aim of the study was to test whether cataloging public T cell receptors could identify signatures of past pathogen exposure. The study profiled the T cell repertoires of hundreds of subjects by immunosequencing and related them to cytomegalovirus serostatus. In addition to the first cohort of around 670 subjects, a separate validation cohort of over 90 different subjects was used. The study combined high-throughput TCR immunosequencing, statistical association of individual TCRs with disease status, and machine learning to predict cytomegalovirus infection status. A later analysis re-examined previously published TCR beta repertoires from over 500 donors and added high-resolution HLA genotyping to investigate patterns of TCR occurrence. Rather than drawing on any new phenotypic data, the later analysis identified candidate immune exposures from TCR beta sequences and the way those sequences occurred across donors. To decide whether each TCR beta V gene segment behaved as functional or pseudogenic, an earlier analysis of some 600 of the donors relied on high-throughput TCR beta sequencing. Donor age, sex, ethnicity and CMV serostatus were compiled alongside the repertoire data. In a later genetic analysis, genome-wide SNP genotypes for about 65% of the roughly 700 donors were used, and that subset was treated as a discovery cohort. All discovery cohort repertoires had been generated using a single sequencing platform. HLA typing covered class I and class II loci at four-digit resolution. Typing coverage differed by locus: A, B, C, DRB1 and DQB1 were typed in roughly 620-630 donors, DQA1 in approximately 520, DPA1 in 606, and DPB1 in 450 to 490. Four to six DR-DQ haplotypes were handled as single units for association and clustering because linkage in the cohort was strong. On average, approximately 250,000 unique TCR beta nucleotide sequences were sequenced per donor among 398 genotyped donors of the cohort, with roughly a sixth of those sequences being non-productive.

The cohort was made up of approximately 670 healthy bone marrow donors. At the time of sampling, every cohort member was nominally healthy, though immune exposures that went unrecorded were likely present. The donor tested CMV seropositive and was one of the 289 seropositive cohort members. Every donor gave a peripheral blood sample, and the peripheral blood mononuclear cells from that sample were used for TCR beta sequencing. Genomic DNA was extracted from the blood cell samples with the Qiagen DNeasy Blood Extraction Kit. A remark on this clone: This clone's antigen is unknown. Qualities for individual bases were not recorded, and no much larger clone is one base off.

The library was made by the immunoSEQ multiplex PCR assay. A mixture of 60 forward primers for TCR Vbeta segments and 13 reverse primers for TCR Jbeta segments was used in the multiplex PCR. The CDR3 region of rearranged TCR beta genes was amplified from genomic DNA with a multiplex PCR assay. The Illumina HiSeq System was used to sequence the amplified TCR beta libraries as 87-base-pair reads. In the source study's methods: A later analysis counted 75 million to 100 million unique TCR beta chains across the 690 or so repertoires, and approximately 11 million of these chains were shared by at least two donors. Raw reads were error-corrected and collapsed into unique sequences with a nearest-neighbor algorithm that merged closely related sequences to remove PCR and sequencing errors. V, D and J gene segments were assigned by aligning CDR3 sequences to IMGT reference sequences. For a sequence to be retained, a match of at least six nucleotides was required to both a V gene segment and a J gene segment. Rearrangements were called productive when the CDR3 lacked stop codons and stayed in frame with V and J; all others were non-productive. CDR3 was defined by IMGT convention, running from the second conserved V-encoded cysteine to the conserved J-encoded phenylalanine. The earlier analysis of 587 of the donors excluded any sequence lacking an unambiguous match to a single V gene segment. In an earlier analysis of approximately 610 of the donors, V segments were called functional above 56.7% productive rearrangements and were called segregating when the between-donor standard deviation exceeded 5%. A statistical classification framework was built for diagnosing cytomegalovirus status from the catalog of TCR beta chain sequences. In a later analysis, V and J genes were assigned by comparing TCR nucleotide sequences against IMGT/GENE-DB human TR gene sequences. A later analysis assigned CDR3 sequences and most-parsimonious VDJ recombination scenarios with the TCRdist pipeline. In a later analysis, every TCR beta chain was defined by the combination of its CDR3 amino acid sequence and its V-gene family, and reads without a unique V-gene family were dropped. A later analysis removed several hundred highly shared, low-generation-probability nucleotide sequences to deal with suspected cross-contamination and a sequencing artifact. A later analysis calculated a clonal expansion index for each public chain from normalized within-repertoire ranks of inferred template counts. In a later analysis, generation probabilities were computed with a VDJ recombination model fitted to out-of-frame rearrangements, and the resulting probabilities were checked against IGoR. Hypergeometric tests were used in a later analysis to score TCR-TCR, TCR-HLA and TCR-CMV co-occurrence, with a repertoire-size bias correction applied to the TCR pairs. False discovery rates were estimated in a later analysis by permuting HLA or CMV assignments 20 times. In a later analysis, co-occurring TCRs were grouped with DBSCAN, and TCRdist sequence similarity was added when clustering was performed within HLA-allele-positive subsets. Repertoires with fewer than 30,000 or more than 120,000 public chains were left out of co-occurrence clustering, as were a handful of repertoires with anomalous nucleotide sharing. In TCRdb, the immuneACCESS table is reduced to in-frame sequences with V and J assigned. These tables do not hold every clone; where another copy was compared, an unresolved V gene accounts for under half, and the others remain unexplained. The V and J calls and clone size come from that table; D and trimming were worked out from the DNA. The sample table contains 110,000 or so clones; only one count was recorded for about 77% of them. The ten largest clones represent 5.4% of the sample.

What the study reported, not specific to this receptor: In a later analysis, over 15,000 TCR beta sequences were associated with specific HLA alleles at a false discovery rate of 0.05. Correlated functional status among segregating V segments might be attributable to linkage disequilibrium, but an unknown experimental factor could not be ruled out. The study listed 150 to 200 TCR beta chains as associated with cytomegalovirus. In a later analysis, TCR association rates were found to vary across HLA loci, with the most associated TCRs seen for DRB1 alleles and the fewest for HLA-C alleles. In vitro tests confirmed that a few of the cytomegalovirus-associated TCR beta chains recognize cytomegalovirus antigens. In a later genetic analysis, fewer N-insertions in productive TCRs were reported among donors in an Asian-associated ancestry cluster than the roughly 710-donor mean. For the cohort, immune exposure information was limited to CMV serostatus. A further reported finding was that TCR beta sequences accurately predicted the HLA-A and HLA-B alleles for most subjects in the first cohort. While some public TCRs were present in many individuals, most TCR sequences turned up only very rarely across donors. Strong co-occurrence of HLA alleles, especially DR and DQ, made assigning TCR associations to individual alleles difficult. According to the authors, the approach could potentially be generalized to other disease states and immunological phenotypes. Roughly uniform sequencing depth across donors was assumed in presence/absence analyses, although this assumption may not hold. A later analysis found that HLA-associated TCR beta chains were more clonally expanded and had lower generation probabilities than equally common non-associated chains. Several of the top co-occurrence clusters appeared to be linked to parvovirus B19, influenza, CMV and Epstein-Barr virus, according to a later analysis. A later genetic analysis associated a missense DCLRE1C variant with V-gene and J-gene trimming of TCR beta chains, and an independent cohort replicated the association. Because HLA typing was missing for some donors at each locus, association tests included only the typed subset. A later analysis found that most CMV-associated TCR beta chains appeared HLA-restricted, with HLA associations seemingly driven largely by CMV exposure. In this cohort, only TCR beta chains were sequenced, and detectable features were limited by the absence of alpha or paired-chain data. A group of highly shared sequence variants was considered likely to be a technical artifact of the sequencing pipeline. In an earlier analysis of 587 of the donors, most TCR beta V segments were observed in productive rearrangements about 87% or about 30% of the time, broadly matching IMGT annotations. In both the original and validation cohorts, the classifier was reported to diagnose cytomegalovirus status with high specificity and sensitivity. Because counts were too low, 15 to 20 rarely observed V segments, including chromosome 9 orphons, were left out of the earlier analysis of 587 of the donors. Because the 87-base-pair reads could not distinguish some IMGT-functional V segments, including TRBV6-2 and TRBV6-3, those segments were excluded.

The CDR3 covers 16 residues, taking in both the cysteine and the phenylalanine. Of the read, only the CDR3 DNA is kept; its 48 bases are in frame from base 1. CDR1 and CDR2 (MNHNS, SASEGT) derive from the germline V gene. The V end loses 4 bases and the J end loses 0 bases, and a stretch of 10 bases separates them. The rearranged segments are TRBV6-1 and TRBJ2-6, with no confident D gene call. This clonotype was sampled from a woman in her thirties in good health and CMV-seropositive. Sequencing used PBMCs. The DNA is TGTGCCAGCAGTGGCCAAATACTCTCTGGGGCCAACGTCCTGACTTTC. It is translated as CASSGQILSGANVLTF.